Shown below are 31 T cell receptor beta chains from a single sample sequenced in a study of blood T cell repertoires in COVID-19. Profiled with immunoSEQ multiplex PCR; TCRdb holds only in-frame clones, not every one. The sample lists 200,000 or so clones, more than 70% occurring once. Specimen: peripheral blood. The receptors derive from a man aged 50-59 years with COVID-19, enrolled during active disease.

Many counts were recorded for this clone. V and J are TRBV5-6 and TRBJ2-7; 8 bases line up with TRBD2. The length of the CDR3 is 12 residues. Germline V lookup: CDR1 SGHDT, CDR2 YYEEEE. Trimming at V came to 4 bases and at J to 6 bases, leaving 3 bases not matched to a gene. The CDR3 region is CASSIGTSEQYF. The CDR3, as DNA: TGTGCCAGCAGCATAGGGACTAGCGAGCAGTACTTC.

This chain's CDR3 is CASRIIGGRAPDTQYF. CDR3 nucleotide sequence: TGTGCCAGCAGAATAATCGGCGGGAGGGCCCCCGATACGCAGTATTTT. The chain carries TRBV27 and TRBJ2-3; 9 nucleotides line up with TRBD2. The V gene's germline CDR1 is MNHEY and CDR2 SMNVEV (reference sequence). The CDR3 spans 16 residues. With V trimmed by 6 bases and J by 6 bases, 13 bases remained unmatched.

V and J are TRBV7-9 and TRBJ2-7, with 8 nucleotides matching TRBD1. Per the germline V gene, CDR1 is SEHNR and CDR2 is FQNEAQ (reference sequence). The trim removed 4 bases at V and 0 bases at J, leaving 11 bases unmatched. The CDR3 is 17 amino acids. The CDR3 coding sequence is TGTGCCAGCAGCTCGTCACCAACAGGGGGAAGCTCCTACGAGCAGTACTTC. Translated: CASSSSPTGGSSYEQYF.

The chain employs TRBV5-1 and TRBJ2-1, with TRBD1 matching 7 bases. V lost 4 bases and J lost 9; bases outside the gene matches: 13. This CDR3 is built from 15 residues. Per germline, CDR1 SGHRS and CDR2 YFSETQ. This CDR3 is CASSTSGTVPGEQFF. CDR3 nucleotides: TGCGCCAGCAGCACCTCCGGGACAGTTCCCGGTGAGCAGTTCTTC.

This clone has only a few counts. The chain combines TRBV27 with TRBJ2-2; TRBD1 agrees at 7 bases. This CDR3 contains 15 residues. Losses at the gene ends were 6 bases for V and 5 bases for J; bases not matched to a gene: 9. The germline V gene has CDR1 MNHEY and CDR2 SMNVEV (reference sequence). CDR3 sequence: CASSYRDSITGELFF. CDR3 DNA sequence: TGTGCCAGCAGCTACCGGGACAGTATTACCGGGGAGCTGTTTTTT.

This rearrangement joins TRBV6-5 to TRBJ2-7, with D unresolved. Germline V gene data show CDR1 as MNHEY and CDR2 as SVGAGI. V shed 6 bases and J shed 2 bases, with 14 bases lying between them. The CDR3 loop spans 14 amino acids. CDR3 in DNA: TGTGCCAGCAGCCAAAACAGCCACCCCTACGAGCAGTACTTC. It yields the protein CASSQNSHPYEQYF.

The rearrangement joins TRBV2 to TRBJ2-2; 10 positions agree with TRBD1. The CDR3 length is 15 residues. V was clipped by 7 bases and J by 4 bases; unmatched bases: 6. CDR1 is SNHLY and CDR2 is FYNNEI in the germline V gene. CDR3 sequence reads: CASTRQGAGTGELFF. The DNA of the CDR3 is TGTGCCAGCACTCGACAGGGGGCGGGCACCGGGGAGCTGTTTTTT.

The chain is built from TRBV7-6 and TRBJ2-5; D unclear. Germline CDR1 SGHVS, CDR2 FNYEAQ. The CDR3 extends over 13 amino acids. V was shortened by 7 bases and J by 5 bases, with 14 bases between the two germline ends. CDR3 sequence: CASTAISRETQYF. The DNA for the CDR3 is TGTGCCAGCACCGCTATTTCCAGGGAGACCCAGTACTTC. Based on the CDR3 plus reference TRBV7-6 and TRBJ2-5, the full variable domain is GAGVSQSPRYKVTKRGQDVALRCDPISGHVSLYWYRQALGQGPEFLTYFNYEAQQDKSGLPNDRFSAERPEGSISTLTIQRTEQRDSAMYRCASTAISRETQYFGPGTRLLVL.

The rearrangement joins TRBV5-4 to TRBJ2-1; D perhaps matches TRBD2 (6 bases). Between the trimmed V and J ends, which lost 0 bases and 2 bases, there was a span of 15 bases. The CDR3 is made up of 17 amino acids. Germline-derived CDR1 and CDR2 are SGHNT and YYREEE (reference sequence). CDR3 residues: CASSLVMASDTYNEQFF. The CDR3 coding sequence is TGTGCCAGCAGCTTGGTAATGGCTAGCGACACCTACAATGAGCAGTTCTTC.

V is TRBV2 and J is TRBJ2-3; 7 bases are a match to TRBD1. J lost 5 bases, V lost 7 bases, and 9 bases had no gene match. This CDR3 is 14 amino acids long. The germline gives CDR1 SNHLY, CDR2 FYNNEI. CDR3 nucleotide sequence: TGTGCCAGCAACGAACAGGGGATTGGAGATACGCAGTATTTT. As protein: CASNEQGIGDTQYF. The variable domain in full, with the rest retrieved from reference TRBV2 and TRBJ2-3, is EPEVTQTPSHQVTQMGQEVILRCVPISNHLYFYWYRQILGQKVEFLVSFYNNEISEKSEIFDDQFSVERPDGSNFTLKIRSTKLEDSAMYFCASNEQGIGDTQYFGPGTRLTVL.

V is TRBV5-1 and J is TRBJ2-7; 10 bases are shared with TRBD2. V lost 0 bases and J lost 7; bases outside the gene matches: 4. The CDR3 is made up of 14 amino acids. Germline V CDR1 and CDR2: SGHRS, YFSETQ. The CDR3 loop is CASSLGLAGVEQYF. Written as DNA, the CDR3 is TGCGCCAGCAGCTTGGGGCTAGCGGGAGTAGAGCAGTACTTC.

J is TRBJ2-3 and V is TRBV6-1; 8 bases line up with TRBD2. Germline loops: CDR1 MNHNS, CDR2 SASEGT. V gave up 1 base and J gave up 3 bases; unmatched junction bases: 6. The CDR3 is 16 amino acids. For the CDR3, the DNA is TGTGCCAGCAGTGAAGTCGTTAGCGGGAATACAGATACGCAGTATTTT. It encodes CASSEVVSGNTDTQYF.

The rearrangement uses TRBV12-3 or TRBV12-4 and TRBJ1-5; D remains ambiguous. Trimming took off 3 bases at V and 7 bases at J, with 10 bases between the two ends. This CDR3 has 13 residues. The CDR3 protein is CASSFREAQPQHF. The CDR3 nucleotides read TGTGCCAGCAGTTTCCGTGAAGCCCAGCCCCAGCATTTT.

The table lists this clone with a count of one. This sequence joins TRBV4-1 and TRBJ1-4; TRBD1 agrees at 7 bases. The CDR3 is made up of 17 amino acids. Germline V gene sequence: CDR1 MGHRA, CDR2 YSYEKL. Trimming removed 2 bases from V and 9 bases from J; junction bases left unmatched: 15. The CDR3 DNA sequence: TGCGCCAGCAGCCAATTCTCTCCGGGCGGGACAGTGAAAAAACTGTTTTTT. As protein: CASSQFSPGGTVKKLFF.

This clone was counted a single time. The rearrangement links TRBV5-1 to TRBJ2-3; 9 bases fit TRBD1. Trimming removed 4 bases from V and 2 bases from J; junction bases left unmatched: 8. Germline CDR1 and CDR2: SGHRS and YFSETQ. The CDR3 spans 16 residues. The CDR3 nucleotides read TGCGCCAGCAGCCCGGGGGACAGGGCGGACACAGATACGCAGTATTTT. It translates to CASSPGDRADTDTQYF.

CDR3 nucleotides: TGTGCCAGCAGTTCCCGGGACAGGGGGCTCTACGAGCAGTACTTC. Residues: CASSSRDRGLYEQYF. The V gene is TRBV6-5, the J gene TRBJ2-7; TRBD1 agrees at 12 bases. Germline values: CDR1 MNHEY, CDR2 SVGAGI. The CDR3 loop spans 15 amino acids. The J segment lost 3 bases and the V segment lost 4 bases, leaving 4 bases of the junction unmatched.

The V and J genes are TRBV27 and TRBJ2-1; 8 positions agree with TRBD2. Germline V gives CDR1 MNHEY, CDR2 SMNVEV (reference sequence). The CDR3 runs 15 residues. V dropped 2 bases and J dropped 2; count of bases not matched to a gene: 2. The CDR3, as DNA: TGTGCCAGCAGTTTAGCGGGAGGCGCCTACAATGAGCAGTTCTTC. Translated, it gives CASSLAGGAYNEQFF.

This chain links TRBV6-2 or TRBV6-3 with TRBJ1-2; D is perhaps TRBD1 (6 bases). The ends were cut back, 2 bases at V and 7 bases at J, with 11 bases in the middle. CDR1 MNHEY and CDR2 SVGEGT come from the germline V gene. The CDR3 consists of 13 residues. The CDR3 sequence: CASSYAGASGYTF. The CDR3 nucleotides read TGTGCCAGCAGTTACGCGGGGGCGAGTGGCTACACCTTC.

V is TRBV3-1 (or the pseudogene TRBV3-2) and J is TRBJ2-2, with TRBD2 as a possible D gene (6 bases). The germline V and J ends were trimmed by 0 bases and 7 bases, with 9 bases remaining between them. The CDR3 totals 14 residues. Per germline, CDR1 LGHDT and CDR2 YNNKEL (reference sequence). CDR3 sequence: CASSQEGGSGELFF. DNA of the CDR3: TGTGCCAGCAGCCAAGAGGGGGGTAGCGGGGAGCTGTTTTTT.

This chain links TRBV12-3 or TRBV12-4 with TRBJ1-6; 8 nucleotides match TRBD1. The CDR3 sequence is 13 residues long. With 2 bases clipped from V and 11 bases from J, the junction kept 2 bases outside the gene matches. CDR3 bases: TGTGCCAGCAGTTTATCGGACAGGGCACCCCTCCACTTT. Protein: CASSLSDRAPLHF.

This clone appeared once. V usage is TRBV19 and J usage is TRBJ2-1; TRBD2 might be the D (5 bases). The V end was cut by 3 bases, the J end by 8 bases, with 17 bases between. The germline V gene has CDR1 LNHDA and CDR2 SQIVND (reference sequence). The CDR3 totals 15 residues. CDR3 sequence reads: CASSIRSASTDEQFF. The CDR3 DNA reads TGTGCCAGTAGTATTCGGTCGGCTAGCACAGATGAGCAGTTCTTC.

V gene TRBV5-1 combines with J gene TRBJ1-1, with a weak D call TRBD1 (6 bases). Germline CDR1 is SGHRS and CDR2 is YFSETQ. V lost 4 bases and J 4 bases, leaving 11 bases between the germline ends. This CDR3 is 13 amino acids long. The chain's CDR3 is CASSPRGFTEAFF. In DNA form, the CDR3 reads TGCGCCAGCAGCCCCAGGGGCTTCACTGAAGCTTTCTTT. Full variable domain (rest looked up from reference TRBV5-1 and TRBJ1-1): KAGVTQTPRYLIKTRGQQVTLSCSPISGHRSVSWYQQTPGQGLQFLFEYFSETQRNKGNFPGRFSGRQFSNSRSEMNVSTLELGDSALYLCASSPRGFTEAFFGQGTRLTVV.

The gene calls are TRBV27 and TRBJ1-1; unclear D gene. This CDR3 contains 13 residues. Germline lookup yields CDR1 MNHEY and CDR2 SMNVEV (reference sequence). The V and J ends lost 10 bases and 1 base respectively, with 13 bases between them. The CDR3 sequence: CATSYSGNTEAFF. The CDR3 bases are TGTGCCACCTCCTACTCAGGGAACACTGAAGCTTTCTTT.

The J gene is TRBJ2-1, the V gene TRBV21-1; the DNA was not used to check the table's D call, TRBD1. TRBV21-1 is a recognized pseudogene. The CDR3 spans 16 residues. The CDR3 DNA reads TGTGCCAGCAGCAAATTCGCCGTCACACCATACAATGAGCAGTTCTTC. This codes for CASSKFAVTPYNEQFF.

CDR3: CSAAMAGANVLTF. In nucleotides, the CDR3 is TGCAGCGCCGCTATGGCTGGGGCCAACGTCCTGACTTTC. This rearrangement joins TRBV29-1 to TRBJ2-6, with D unclear. V lost 7 bases, J lost 2 bases, and 9 bases lay in between. Germline V gives CDR1 SQVTM, CDR2 ANQGSEA. There are 13 residues in the CDR3.

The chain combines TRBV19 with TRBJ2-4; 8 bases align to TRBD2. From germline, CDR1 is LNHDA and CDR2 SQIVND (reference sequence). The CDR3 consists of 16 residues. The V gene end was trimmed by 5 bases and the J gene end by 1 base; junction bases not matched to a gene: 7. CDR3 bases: TGTGCCAGTAGTTCCCCGGGAGGGCTGGCCAAAAACATTCAGTACTTC. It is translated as CASSSPGGLAKNIQYF.

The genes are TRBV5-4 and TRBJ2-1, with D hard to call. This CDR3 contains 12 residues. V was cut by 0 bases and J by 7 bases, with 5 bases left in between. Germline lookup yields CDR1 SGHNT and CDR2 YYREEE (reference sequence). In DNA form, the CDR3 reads TGTGCCAGCAGCTTGGCCCGGAATGAGCAGTTCTTC. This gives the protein CASSLARNEQFF.

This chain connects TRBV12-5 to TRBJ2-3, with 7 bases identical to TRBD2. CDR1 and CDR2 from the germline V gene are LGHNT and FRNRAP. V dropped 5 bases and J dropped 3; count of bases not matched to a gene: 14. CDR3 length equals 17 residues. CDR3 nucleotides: TGTGCTAGTGGTAACCACTCTTTCGCGGGAGCGACAGATACGCAGTATTTT. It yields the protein CASGNHSFAGATDTQYF. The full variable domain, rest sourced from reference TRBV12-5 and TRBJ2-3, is DARVTQTPRHKVTEMGQEVTMRCQPILGHNTVFWYRQTMMQGLELLAYFRNRAPLDDSGMPKDRFSAEMPDATLATLKIQPSEPRDSAVYFCASGNHSFAGATDTQYFGPGTRLTVL.

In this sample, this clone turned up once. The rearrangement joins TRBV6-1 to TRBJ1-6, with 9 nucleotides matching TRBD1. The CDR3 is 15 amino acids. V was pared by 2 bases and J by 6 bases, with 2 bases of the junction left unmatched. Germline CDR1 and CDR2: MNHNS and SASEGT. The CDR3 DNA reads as TGTGCCAGCAGTGAAAGGACAGGGGTTAATTCACCCCTCCACTTT. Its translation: CASSERTGVNSPLHF.

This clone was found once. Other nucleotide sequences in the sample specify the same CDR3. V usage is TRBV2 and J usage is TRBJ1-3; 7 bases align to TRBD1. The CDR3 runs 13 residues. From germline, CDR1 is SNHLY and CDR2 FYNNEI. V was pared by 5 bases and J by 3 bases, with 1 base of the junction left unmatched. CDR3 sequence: CASSRDSGNTIYF. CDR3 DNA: TGTGCCAGCAGTCGGGACAGTGGAAACACCATATATTTT.

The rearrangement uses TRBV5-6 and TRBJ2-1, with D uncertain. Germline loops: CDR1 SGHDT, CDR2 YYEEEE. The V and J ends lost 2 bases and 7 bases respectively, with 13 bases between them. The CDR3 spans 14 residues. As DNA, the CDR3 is TGTGCCAGCAGCTTCAAGCGAGTCGGGAATGAGCAGTTCTTC. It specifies CASSFKRVGNEQFF.